This T cell receptor (beta chain) originates from a study of memory B cells and T cells in multiple sclerosis. Study-wide findings and caveats: Normalization was needed because clone-set size differences affected shared clonotype counts.

With respect to this clone: Its matching antigen is unknown. The same CDR3 also results from other DNA sequences found in this sample.

Germline trimming cut 3 bases from V and 6 bases from J; bases unmatched to any gene: 8. This CDR3 contains 14 residues. CDR1 LNHDA and CDR2 SQIVND come from the germline V gene (reference sequence). Assay: immunoSEQ multiplex PCR; the TCRdb copy retains only in-frame clones and omits some. The repertoire holds about 14,000 clones, about 70% seen once, with roughly 2.3% in the top ten. The sequence derives from a human donor with multiple sclerosis. Sequences were obtained from memory (CD45RO+) CD4+ T cells from blood. This rearrangement joins TRBV19 to TRBJ2-7, with 7 bases that match TRBD1. The CDR3 DNA reads as TGTGCCAGTAGTATCACGAAGGGGGCCGGCGAGCAGTACTTC. Translation: CASSITKGAGEQYF.